The table lists the clone carrying this TCR beta chain with a few counts. Its specificity is not known. The CDR3 runs to 13 residues. Looked up from germline, CDR1 is LGHNA and CDR2 is YNFKEQ. V shed 3 bases and J shed 0 bases, with 5 bases lying between them. The data were obtained in a study of blood T cells in healthy people across ages. General study findings and limits: Those diversity estimates obtained from one million T cells were thought to be underestimates.

The use of a sample-barcoded 5' primer and a J-beta primer mix characterized a second PCR of about 6 to 12 cycles. All cDNA molecules were each tagged by a template-switch adaptor with 12 random nucleotides. TCRdb re-analysed the 5' RACE reads in MiXCR, keeping a single row per CDR3 protein. In the table there are around 1.1 million distinct CDR3 sequences, 30% to 40% of which are singletons. This receptor was obtained from a young man in good health. Sequencing input: blood. This chain uses TRBV4-2 with TRBJ2-5; D not resolved. CDR3 protein: CASSQPDQETQYF. The CDR3, as DNA: TGTGCCAGCAGCCAGCCCGACCAAGAGACCCAGTACTTC.